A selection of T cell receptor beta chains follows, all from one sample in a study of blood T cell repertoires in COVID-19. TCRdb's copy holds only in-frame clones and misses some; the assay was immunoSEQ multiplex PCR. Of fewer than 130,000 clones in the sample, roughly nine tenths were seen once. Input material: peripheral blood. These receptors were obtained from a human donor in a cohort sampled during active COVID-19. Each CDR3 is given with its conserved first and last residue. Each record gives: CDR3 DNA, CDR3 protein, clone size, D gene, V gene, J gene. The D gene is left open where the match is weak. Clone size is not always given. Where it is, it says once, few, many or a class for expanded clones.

TGTGCCAGCAGTTTCGGGACAGGGTACAATGAGCAGTTCTTC	CASSFGTGYNEQFF	NA	TRBD1	TRBV28	TRBJ2-1
TGTGCCAGCAGTGGAATAGCGGGGGGGCCTAAAGATACGCAGTATTTT	CASSGIAGGPKDTQYF	few	TRBD2	TRBV27	TRBJ2-3
TGTGCCAGCAGCTTAGCGGATCGCCAGGGGGATCAGCCCCAGCATTTT	CASSLADRQGDQPQHF	NA	TRBD1	TRBV7-8	TRBJ1-5
TGTGCCAGCAGCTTAGCAGGGTATGGCTACACCTTC	CASSLAGYGYTF	NA	NA	TRBV11-2	TRBJ1-2
TGTGCCAGAAGCTTGCCAAACAGGTCGAACACCGGGGAGCTGTTTTTT	CARSLPNRSNTGELFF	NA	NA	TRBV5-3	TRBJ2-2
TGTGCCTGGAGTAACACAGGGCCCTACGAGCAGTACTTC	CAWSNTGPYEQYF	NA	NA	TRBV30	TRBJ2-7
TGTGCCAGCAGCCTCACGGGGGGATCGGCCAAAAACATTCAGTACTTC	CASSLTGGSAKNIQYF	NA	TRBD2	TRBV6-2/TRBV6-3	TRBJ2-4
TGTGCCAGCAGCCACAGGGGGGACCAAGAGACCCAGTACTTC	CASSHRGDQETQYF	NA	TRBD1	TRBV7-2	TRBJ2-5
TGTGCCAGCAGCCAATGGTGGGGACATCCGAACACTGAAGCTTTCTTT	CASSQWWGHPNTEAFF	once	NA	TRBV3-1/TRBV3-2	TRBJ1-1
TGTGCCAGTAGTACCACTGGAGCGGGACTCCGAGATACGCAGTATTTT	CASSTTGAGLRDTQYF	NA	TRBD2	TRBV19	TRBJ2-3
TGTGCCAGCAGTCATCATGTGGGAGGGGACACTGAAGCTTTCTTT	CASSHHVGGDTEAFF	NA	NA	TRBV5-5	TRBJ1-1
TGTGCCAGCAGTTCGACAGCGAGCTCCTATAATTCACCCCTCCACTTT	CASSSTASSYNSPLHF	NA	NA	TRBV28	TRBJ1-6
TGTGCCAGCAGCCGAGAGGGTGGGCAGGGTGAAGCTTTCTTT	CASSREGGQGEAFF	NA	NA	TRBV3-1/TRBV3-2	TRBJ1-1
TGTGCCATCAGTGAGACGCTAGGGGGCTCAGGGGCCGATACGCAGTATTTT	CAISETLGGSGADTQYF	NA	TRBD1	TRBV10-3	TRBJ2-3
TGCGCCAGCAGCCAAGATCTGGCAACAGGGGACAATGAGCAGTTCTTC	CASSQDLATGDNEQFF	NA	TRBD1	TRBV4-3	TRBJ2-1
TGTGCCAGCAATCAGAGACTAGCGGGAGAGTTGGAGACCCAGTACTTC	CASNQRLAGELETQYF	NA	TRBD2	TRBV27	TRBJ2-5
TGTGCCAGCAGCTTAGCGCGCCAGGAAGAGACCCAGTACTTC	CASSLARQEETQYF	NA	NA	TRBV7-6	TRBJ2-5
TGTGCCAGCAGCCAAAGGCCCGGGGGAGGAGCGACCCAGCATTTT	CASSQRPGGGATQHF	NA	NA	TRBV3-1/TRBV3-2	TRBJ1-5
TGTGCCAGCAGCGTAGATTTTCTAGCTCAAACGAAGGGAGCCAAAAACATTCAGTACTTC	CASSVDFLAQTKGAKNIQYF	NA	NA	TRBV9	TRBJ2-4
TGTGCCAGCAGCCTCAAGGCGGTAGTGGGTCCCTCGAAGCTATTTACATACGAGCAGTACTTC	CASSLKAVVGPSKLFTYEQYF	NA	NA	TRBV4-2	TRBJ2-7
TGTGCGGGGGGGACGGGCCAAGAGACCCAGTACTTC	CAGGTGQETQYF	NA	TRBD2	TRBV30	TRBJ2-5
TGTGCCAGCGGCGACCGGGCAGCGGGCTCTGGGGCCAACGTCCTGACTTTC	CASGDRAAGSGANVLTF	once	NA	TRBV7-8	TRBJ2-6
TGTGCCAGCAGCTTATGGGCGAACACTGAAGCTTTCTTT	CASSLWANTEAFF	NA	NA	TRBV7-9	TRBJ1-1
TGCGCCAGCAGCCAAGAGAGAGAGCTAGCGGGAGTCGAGCAGTACTTC	CASSQERELAGVEQYF	NA	TRBD2	TRBV4-3	TRBJ2-7
TGTGCCAGCAGCCAGGGGGCGAGGAACACTGAAGCTTTCTTT	CASSQGARNTEAFF	NA	NA	TRBV14	TRBJ1-1
TGTGCCAGCAGCCTAAACCCTAGCGGGAGCAACGGGGAGCTGTTTTTT	CASSLNPSGSNGELFF	once	TRBD2	TRBV11-2	TRBJ2-2
TGTGCCAGCAGCTCCGGAGTGGGAGGGAAGACCCAGTACTTC	CASSSGVGGKTQYF	NA	TRBD2	TRBV7-3	TRBJ2-5
NA	CASSTSTGADTQYF	NA	NA	TRBV28	TRBJ2-3
TGTGCCAGCGGCGGGGGGCAGAACACCGGGGAGCTGTTTTTT	CASGGGQNTGELFF	NA	TRBD2	TRBV9	TRBJ2-2
TGTGCCAGTAGCGGGAGGGGCTACGAGCAGTACTTC	CASSGRGYEQYF	NA	TRBD2	TRBV19	TRBJ2-7
TGCGCCAGCAGCTTGGAGAGAGCTAATGAAAAACTGTTTTTT	CASSLERANEKLFF	many	NA	TRBV5-1	TRBJ1-4
TGTGCCAGCAGTTCACAAAAGACTAGCCGGGAGCAGTACTTC	CASSSQKTSREQYF	NA	TRBD2	TRBV28	TRBJ2-7
TGTGCCAGCAGTTACTCGCCCTGGGCCCCCTATGGCTACACCTTC	CASSYSPWAPYGYTF	NA	NA	TRBV6-5	TRBJ1-2
TGCGCCAGCAGCTCCCAGGGATCCATGAACACTGAAGCTTTCTTT	CASSSQGSMNTEAFF	NA	NA	TRBV5-1	TRBJ1-1
TGTGCCAGCAGTTTAAGGGCCGGGATCCCCTTAGAGACCCAGTACTTC	CASSLRAGIPLETQYF	NA	NA	TRBV28	TRBJ2-5
TGTGCTAGTGGCCTGGGACTAGCGGGAGGAGACACAGATACGCAGTATTTT	CASGLGLAGGDTDTQYF	NA	TRBD2	TRBV12-5	TRBJ2-3
TGTGCCAGCAGCGACCCGGGTACGTCAAATGGCTACACCTTC	CASSDPGTSNGYTF	NA	NA	TRBV2	TRBJ1-2
TGTGCCAGCAGTTTAATTAGGGGAAAACTGTTTTTT	CASSLIRGKLFF	NA	NA	TRBV27	TRBJ1-4
TGTGCCACCAGCAGAGATGTTACGAGGGTAGCGGGGACAGACAATGAGCAGTTCTTC	CATSRDVTRVAGTDNEQFF	NA	NA	TRBV15	TRBJ2-1